Below are 17 T cell receptor beta chains sequenced from a single sample in a study of cytotoxic CD8 clonotypes in ibrutinib-treated CLL listed by TCRdb under 2021. The receptor library was made with the immunoSEQ multiplex PCR assay. TCRdb mirrors the immuneACCESS table, restricted to in-frame sequences. Some clones are absent from its copies; in checked studies, under half trace to an unresolved V gene, and the reason for the others is unknown. The sample table records nearly 85,000 clones; more than 75% of these occur just once. Jointly, the top ten make up 4% to 5.5% of the sample. Per the publication, the time point label means: about a year on ibrutinib. The sequences come from PBMCs, collected after 12 months of ibrutinib treatment. These receptors were taken from a human donor with chronic lymphocytic leukemia.

The table lists this clone with a count of one. The chain recombines TRBV6-6 with TRBJ2-1; tentatively, D is TRBD1 (6 bases). The germline V gene encodes CDR1 MNHNY and CDR2 SVGAGI (reference sequence). This CDR3 comprises 14 residues. V dropped 4 bases and J dropped 9 bases, with 16 bases sitting between them. The CDR3 is CASSSHTGRSEQFF. The CDR3 DNA is TGTGCCAGCAGTTCTCACACAGGGCGGAGTGAGCAGTTCTTC.

The sample holds many counts of this clone. The chain couples TRBV7-9 to TRBJ2-3; D may be TRBD1 or TRBD2 (5 bases each). Germline loops: CDR1 SEHNR, CDR2 FQNEAQ (reference sequence). The CDR3 consists of 18 residues. Trimming removed 4 bases at V and 2 bases at J, with 22 bases between. The CDR3 DNA reads TGTGCCAGCAGCTCCCCGAGGTCCCCCGGGACGCCCACAGATACGCAGTATTTT. Protein product: CASSSPRSPGTPTDTQYF.

The gene calls are TRBV6-1 and TRBJ2-6, with TRBD1 matching 8 bases. Unmatched junction bases numbered 3, after V lost 8 bases and J lost 0 bases. This CDR3 contains 15 residues. CDR1 and CDR2 (germline): MNHNS, SASEGT. CDR3 sequence (DNA): TGTGCCAGCGGGACAGGCAACTCTGGGGCCAACGTCCTGACTTTC. Encoded protein: CASGTGNSGANVLTF.

This rearrangement joins TRBV9 to TRBJ2-1; TRBD2 aligns across 11 bases. Per the germline V gene, CDR1 is SGDLS and CDR2 is YYNGEE. The CDR3 sequence is 15 residues long. V was pared by 3 bases and J by 5 bases, with 4 bases of the junction left unmatched. The CDR3 region has the DNA TGTGCCAGCAGCGCCACTAGCGGGGGCAACAATGAGCAGTTCTTC. Its protein is CASSATSGGNNEQFF.

This chain uses TRBV4-2 with TRBJ2-7, with 11 nucleotides matching TRBD2. The length of the CDR3 is 16 residues. In germline, CDR1 is LGHNA, CDR2 YNFKEQ. J was trimmed by 2 bases and V by 1 base; bases with no gene match: 4. The chain's CDR3 is CASSQGETSGTYEQYF. Here the CDR3 DNA reads TGTGCCAGCAGCCAAGGGGAGACTAGCGGGACCTACGAGCAGTACTTC.

J is TRBJ1-3 and V is TRBV6-5; 7 bases line up with TRBD1. Germline trimming cut 2 bases from V and 7 bases from J; bases unmatched to any gene: 2. Germline V gives CDR1 MNHEY, CDR2 SVGAGI. The CDR3 is 13 amino acids. The CDR3 coding sequence is TGTGCCAGCAGTTACGGGGACAGTAACACCATATATTTT. Its translation is CASSYGDSNTIYF.

Here the CDR3 reads CASSRGGQGYGYTF. The CDR3, as DNA: TGTGCCAGCAGCCGCGGTGGCCAGGGGTATGGCTACACCTTC. The chain joins TRBV6-5 to TRBJ1-2; D might be TRBD1 (6 bases). Per germline, CDR1 MNHEY and CDR2 SVGAGI. The CDR3 totals 14 residues. Trimming removed 6 bases from V and 5 bases from J, with 16 bases in between.

The CDR3 sequence: CASSLGDTEAFF. CDR3 sequence (DNA): TGTGCCAGCAGTTTAGGGGACACTGAAGCTTTCTTT. V usage is TRBV28 and J usage is TRBJ1-1; no clear D. This CDR3 is built from 12 residues. From germline, CDR1 is MDHEN and CDR2 SYDVKM. V was clipped by 2 bases and J by 3 bases, with 4 bases between them.

This clone has just a few counts. The rearrangement links TRBV30 to TRBJ1-4; no firm D call. Germline lookup yields CDR1 GTSNPN and CDR2 SVGIG (reference sequence). CDR3 length equals 10 residues. The V gene lost 1 base and the J gene lost 13 bases, with 7 bases spanning the gap. CDR3 sequence (DNA): TGTGCCTGGAGTGGAACGGGACTGTTTTTT. Translating gives CAWSGTGLFF. Full variable domain (remainder filled in from reference TRBV30 and TRBJ1-4): SQTIHQWPATLVQPVGSPLSLECTVEGTSNPNLYWYRQAAGRGLQLLFYSVGIGQISSEVPQNLSASRPQDRQFILSSKKLLLSDSGFYLCAWSGTGLFFGSGTQLSVL.

In the case of this clone: Other DNA sequences in this specimen translate into the identical CDR3. V and J are TRBV5-1 and TRBJ1-6; 7 positions agree with TRBD1. This CDR3 comprises 14 residues. V shed 6 bases, J shed 7 bases, and the junction held 7 bases outside the gene matches. Germline lookup yields CDR1 SGHRS and CDR2 YFSETQ. The CDR3 DNA reads TGCGCCAGCACCCCGGGACAGTCCAATTCACCCCTCCACTTT. This translates into CASTPGQSNSPLHF.

Notes on this clone: This CDR3 is also generated by other DNA sequences in the sample. CDR3 bases: TGTGCCAGCTCACCAAGGGGTACCGGGGAGCTGTTTTTT. It codes for CASSPRGTGELFF. The rearrangement uses TRBV18 and TRBJ2-2; TRBD1 is a possible D gene (5 bases). Trimming left V 2 bases short and J 5 bases short, with 6 bases between. The CDR3 totals 13 residues. Per the germline V gene, CDR1 is KGHSH and CDR2 is LQKENI.

A note on this clone: Other DNA sequences in this sample translate to the same CDR3. J is TRBJ2-2 and V is TRBV7-3, with D unresolved. Trimming left V 2 bases short and J 0 bases short, with 4 bases between. This CDR3 comprises 14 residues. Germline V gives CDR1 SGHTA, CDR2 FQGTGA. The CDR3 bases are TGTGCCAGCAGCTTAGGGGCGAACACCGGGGAGCTGTTTTTT. Translation gives CASSLGANTGELFF.

The rearrangement uses TRBV6-5 and TRBJ1-1; D gene unclear. The CDR3 contains 15 residues. Germline V gene sequence: CDR1 MNHEY, CDR2 SVGAGI. Deletions cut 7 bases from V and 0 bases from J, with 15 bases between. CDR3 nucleotide sequence: TGTGCCAGCACCCCAGGAGGCAGATTGAACACTGAAGCTTTCTTT. Its translation: CASTPGGRLNTEAFF.

The V call is TRBV5-1, the J call TRBJ2-5; possibly TRBD1 or TRBD2 for D (5 bases each). Germline lookup yields CDR1 SGHRS and CDR2 YFSETQ. The V end was cut by 5 bases, the J end by 1 base, with 12 bases between. The CDR3 length is 14 residues. CDR3 DNA: TGCGCCAGCAGTTTTTATGGGGGCCAAGAGACCCAGTACTTC. Translation: CASSFYGGQETQYF.

This chain connects TRBV11-3 to TRBJ2-3, with TRBD1 matching 9 bases. This CDR3 has 15 amino acids. V shed 1 base, J shed 4 bases, and the junction held 3 bases outside the gene matches. Germline CDR1 reads SGHNT; CDR2 reads YENEEA. CDR3 residues: CASSLGGQGADTQYF. The CDR3 region has the DNA TGTGCCAGCAGCTTAGGGGGACAGGGCGCAGATACGCAGTATTTT.

The chain has TRBV7-2 and TRBJ2-7, with 7 bases aligning to TRBD2. The ends lost 5 bases at V and 3 bases at J; junction bases unmatched: 10. Germline values: CDR1 SGHTA, CDR2 FQGNSA. This CDR3 comprises 15 residues. CDR3 sequence (DNA): TGTGCCAGCAGCCCCCCCGGGGGGTCTCGCTACGAGCAGTACTTC. This gives the protein CASSPPGGSRYEQYF.

The chain combines TRBV29-1 with TRBJ2-3; D is possibly TRBD2 (6 bases). There are 14 residues in the CDR3. In germline, CDR1 is SQVTM, CDR2 ANQGSEA. Trimming cost V 6 bases and J 1 base, with 14 bases left between them. CDR3 coding DNA: TGCAGCGTACCCGACTGGGGGGGCACAGATACGCAGTATTTT. Protein: CSVPDWGGTDTQYF.